This paragraph covers one TCR beta chain sequence. The authors' processing: Reference gene primer amplification gave estimated nucleated cell counts. The protocol was immunoSEQ multiplex PCR, while the TCRdb copy is restricted to in-frame clones and leaves out a portion. V and J calls and clone size come straight from that table; D and trimming were deduced from the DNA. Of 200,000 to 250,000 clones listed, roughly 80% are singletons. This sample is part of a study of blood T cell repertoires in COVID-19. About the research overall: Acute-phase and convalescent COVID-19 samples originated in the United States, Italy and Spain.

The CDR3 extends over 13 amino acids. Trimming pared 4 bases from V and 6 bases from J, leaving 13 bases between. Germline CDR1 reads SGHTA; CDR2 reads FQGTGA. The clonotype was recovered from a woman in her thirties or forties with active or convalescent COVID-19. The chain employs TRBV7-3 and TRBJ2-7; the D is unclear. Sequenced sample: peripheral blood. CDR3 in DNA: TGTGCCAGCAGCTCCCCTCCTTCTTCCGAGCAGTACTTC. Amino acids: CASSSPPSSEQYF.